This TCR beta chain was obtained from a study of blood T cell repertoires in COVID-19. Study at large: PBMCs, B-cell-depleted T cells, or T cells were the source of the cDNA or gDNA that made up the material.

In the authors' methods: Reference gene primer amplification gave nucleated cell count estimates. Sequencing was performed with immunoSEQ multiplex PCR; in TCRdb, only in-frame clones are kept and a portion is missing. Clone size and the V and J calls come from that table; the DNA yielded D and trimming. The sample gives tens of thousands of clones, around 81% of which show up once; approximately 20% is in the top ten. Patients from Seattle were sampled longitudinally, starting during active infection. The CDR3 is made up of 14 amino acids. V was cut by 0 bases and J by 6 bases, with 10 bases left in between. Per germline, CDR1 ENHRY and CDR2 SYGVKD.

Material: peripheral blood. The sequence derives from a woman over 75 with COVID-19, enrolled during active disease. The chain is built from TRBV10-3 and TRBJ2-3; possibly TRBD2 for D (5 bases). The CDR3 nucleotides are TGTGCCATCAGTGAGTCGGAAGTAGCGGATACGCAGTATTTT. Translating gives CAISESEVADTQYF.